This TCR beta chain was recovered during a study of blood T cell repertoires in COVID-19. The overall study: COVID-19 samples collected from the United States, Italy and Spain covered acute and convalescent phases. The analysed material was cDNA or gDNA that came from T cells, B-cell-depleted T cells, or PBMCs.

This CDR3 is 15 amino acids long. The germline V and J ends were trimmed by 3 bases and 5 bases, with 16 bases remaining between them. CDR1 is MNHNS, CDR2 SASEGT, per germline. In the authors' workflow: For nucleated cells, counts were estimated from reference gene primer amplification. Data came from immunoSEQ multiplex PCR; TCRdb stores just in-frame clones and leaves some out. From that table come the V and J calls and clone size; the DNA was used to work out D and trimming. The table lists about 68,000 clones, roughly 84% of them singletons. The origin of this receptor is a man over 45 with active COVID-19. The material sequenced was peripheral blood. This chain uses TRBV6-1 with TRBJ1-2; D call uncertain. The CDR3: CASSDGLPRGYGYTF. DNA for the CDR3: TGTGCCAGCAGTGACGGACTCCCGAGAGGTTATGGCTACACCTTC.